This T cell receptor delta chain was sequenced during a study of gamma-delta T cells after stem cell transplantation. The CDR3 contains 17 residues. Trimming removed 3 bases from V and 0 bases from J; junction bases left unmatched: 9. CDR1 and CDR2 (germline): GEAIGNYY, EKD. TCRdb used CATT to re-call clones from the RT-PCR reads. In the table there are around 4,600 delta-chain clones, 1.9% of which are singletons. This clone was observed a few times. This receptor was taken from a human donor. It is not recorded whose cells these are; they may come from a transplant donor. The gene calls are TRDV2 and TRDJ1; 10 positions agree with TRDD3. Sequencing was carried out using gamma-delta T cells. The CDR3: CACDAFFGGYNTDKLIF. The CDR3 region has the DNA TGTGCCTGTGACGCCTTTTTTGGGGGATACAACACCGATAAACTCATCTTT.